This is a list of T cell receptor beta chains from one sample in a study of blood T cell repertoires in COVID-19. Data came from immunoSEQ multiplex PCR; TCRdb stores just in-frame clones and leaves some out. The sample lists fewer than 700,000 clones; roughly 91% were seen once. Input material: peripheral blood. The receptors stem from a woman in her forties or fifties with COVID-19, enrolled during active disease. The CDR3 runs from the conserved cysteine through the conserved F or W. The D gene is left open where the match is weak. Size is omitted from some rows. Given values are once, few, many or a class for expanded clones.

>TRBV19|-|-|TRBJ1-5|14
TGTGCCAGTGACACTCGACGGGGGGATCAGCCCCAGCATTTT
CASDTRRGDQPQHF
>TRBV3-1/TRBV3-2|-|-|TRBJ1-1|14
TGTGCCAGCAGCCAGAGACAGTCGAACACTGAAGCTTTCTTT
CASSQRQSNTEAFF
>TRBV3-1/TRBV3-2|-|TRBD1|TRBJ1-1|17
TGTGCCAGCAGCCCCCCCTGGACAGGACCAATGAACACTGAAGCTTTCTTT
CASSPPWTGPMNTEAFF
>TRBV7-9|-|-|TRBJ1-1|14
TGTGCCAGCAGCCCCCACATGGTTCAGGATGAAGCTTTCTTT
CASSPHMVQDEAFF
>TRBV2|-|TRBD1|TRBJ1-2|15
TGTGCCAGCACCGGGACAGGTGTTACTAACTATGGCTACACCTTC
CASTGTGVTNYGYTF
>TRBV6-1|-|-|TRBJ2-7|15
TGTGCCAGCAGTGAAGATGGCGGGGCCTCCTACGAGCAGTACTTC
CASSEDGGASYEQYF
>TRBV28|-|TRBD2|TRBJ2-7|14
TGTGCCAGTCGGGGGGGGACCTCCTCCTACGAGCAGTACTTC
CASRGGTSSYEQYF
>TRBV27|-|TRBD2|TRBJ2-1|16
TGTGCCAGCAGTGAGCGACTAGCGGGGAGGTACAATGAGCAGTTCTTC
CASSERLAGRYNEQFF
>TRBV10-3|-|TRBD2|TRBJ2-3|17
TGTGCCATCAGTGAGTCCGGACTAGCGGGGTCCACAGATACGCAGTATTTT
CAISESGLAGSTDTQYF
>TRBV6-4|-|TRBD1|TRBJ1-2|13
TGTGCCAGCAGAAGGACAGGGGACTATGGCTACACCTTC
CASRRTGDYGYTF
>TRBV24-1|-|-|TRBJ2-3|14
TGTGCCACCAGTGACAGAGACAGAACAGATACGCAGTATTTT
CATSDRDRTDTQYF
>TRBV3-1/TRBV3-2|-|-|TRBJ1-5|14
TGTGCCAGCAGCCAATACGGGGAGTGGGAGCCCCAGCATTTT
CASSQYGEWEPQHF
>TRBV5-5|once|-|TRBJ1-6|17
TGTGCCAGCAGCGCCACGGGGTGGGCGTCCTATAATTCACCCCTCCACTTT
CASSATGWASYNSPLHF
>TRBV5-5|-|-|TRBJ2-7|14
TGTGCCAGCAGCTTGGCAACTCCGCCCTACGAGCAGTACTTC
CASSLATPPYEQYF
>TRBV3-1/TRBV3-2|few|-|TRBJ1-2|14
TGTGCCAGCAGCCAAGTGGACAGCCACTATGGCTACACCTTC
CASSQVDSHYGYTF
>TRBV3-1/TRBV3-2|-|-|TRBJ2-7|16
TGTGCCAGCAGCCAAGGTCGGTCGGCGGCGGTCTACGAGCAGTACTTC
CASSQGRSAAVYEQYF
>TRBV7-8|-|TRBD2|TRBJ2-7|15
TGTGCCAGCAGCCCGACTAGCGGTAACTCCTACGAGCAGTACTTC
CASSPTSGNSYEQYF
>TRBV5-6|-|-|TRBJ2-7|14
TGTGCCAGCAGCCTGGGAGGCAGCCCTTACGAGCAGTACTTC
CASSLGGSPYEQYF
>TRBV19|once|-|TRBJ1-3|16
TGTGCCAGTAGTATAGCGGGCAGGGTCTACGGAAACACCATATATTTT
CASSIAGRVYGNTIYF
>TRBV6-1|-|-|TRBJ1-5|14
TGTGCCAGCAGTGAAGTCGGTAGTGACCGGGCCCAGCATTTT
CASSEVGSDRAQHF
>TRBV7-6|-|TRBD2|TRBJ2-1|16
TGTGCCAGCAGCTCCGAAGCGGGGAGCTCCTACAATGAGCAGTTCTTC
CASSSEAGSSYNEQFF
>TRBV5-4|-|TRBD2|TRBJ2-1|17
TGTGCCAGCAGCTACGGTAGCGGGGGGGGCTCCTACAATGAGCAGTTCTTC
CASSYGSGGGSYNEQFF
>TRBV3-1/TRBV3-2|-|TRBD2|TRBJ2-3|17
TGTGCCAGCAGCCAAGACCCTCTGCTTAGCGGGGGAGATACGCAGTATTTT
CASSQDPLLSGGDTQYF
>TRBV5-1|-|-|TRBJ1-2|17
TGCGCCAGCAGCTTGGCCGTGGGCGCCGTAACACAATATGGCTACACCTTC
CASSLAVGAVTQYGYTF
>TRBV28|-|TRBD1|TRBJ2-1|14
TGTGCCAGCAGTTTGGGGACAGGGGTCAATGAGCAGTTCTTC
CASSLGTGVNEQFF
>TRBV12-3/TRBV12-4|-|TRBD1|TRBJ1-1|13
TGTGCCAGCACCGACGACAGGGAACGGCCTCCCTTCTTT
CASTDDRERPPFF
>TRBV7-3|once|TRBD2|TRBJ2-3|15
TGTGCCAGCAGCTTCTCTAGCGGGGAGACAGATACGCAGTATTTT
CASSFSSGETDTQYF
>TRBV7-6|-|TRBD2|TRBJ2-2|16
TGTGCCAGCAGGCCTAGCGGGGGGCTCGGCACCGGGGAGCTGTTTTTT
CASRPSGGLGTGELFF
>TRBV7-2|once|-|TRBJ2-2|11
TGTGCCAGTTTATATACCGGGGAGCTGTTTTTT
CASLYTGELFF
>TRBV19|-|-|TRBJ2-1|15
TGTGCCAGTAGTATAGGGGTAGGGGCCTACAATGAGCAGTTCTTC
CASSIGVGAYNEQFF
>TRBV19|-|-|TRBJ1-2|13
TGTGCCAGTAGTACAAGCGGGCGCTATGGCTACACCTTC
CASSTSGRYGYTF
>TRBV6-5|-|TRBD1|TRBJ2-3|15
TGTGCCAGCAACCAACAGGGGGTTCTCACAGATACGCAGTATTTT
CASNQQGVLTDTQYF
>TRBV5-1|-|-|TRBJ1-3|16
TGCGCCAGCAGAGAGAAATCCGGGTCCTCTGGAAACACCATATATTTT
CASREKSGSSGNTIYF
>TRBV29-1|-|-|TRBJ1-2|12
TGCAGCGTTGAGTCAGTTTCCTATGGCTACACCTTC
CSVESVSYGYTF
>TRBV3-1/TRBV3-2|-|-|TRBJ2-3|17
TGTGCCAGCAGCCAACCCTGGAGTCGGGGAGTAGGAGATACGCAGTATTTT
CASSQPWSRGVGDTQYF
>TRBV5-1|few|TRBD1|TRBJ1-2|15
TGCGCCAGCAGCTTATCGACAGGGGTAGAATATGGCTACACCTTC
CASSLSTGVEYGYTF
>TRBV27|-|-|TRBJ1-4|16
TGTGCCAGCAGCCGGAGGGGCCTCGGACGTTTTGAAAAACTGTTTTTT
CASSRRGLGRFEKLFF
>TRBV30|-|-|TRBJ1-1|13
TGTGCCTGGAGTCCCTCCCTTCGAGGCGAAGCTTTCTTT
CAWSPSLRGEAFF
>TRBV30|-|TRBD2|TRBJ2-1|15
TGTGCCTGGACCCCAGGGAGCGGGGGGGTCAATGAGCAGTTCTTC
CAWTPGSGGVNEQFF
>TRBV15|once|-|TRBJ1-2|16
TGTGCCACCAGCAGAGTATTGGGGGGTTCTGACTATGGCTACACCTTC
CATSRVLGGSDYGYTF
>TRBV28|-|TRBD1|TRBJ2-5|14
TGTGCCAGCAGTTTGGGACAGCCCCAAGAGACCCAGTACTTC
CASSLGQPQETQYF
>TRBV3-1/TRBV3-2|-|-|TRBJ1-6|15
TGTGCCAGCAGCCAAGAATTGAGGGGGGGATCACCCCTCCACTTT
CASSQELRGGSPLHF
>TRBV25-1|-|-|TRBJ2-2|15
TGTGCCAGCAGTCGCAACGGAGACCTCACCGGGGAGCTGTTTTTT
CASSRNGDLTGELFF
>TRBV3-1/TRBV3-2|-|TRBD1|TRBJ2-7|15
TGTGCCAGCAGCCAAATGACAGGGAATGGCTACGAGCAGTACTTC
CASSQMTGNGYEQYF
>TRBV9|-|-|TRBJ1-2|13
TGTGCCAGCAGCCCCTATGAGGGCTATGGCTACACCTTC
CASSPYEGYGYTF
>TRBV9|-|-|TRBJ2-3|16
TGTGCCAGCAGCGTAAGTTCAGGTCTTGGCACAGATACGCAGTATTTT
CASSVSSGLGTDTQYF
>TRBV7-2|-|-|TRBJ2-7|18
TGTGCCAGCAGCTTAGCTTTTTACCTGAGGGATATATCCCACGAGCAGTACTTC
CASSLAFYLRDISHEQYF
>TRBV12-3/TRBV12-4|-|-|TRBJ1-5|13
TGTGCCTCGTGTGGGGGGTCCAATCAGCCCCAGCATTTT
CASCGGSNQPQHF